This is a list of T cell receptor beta chains from one sample in a study of cytomegalovirus exposure and HLA in healthy donors. The assay was immunoSEQ multiplex PCR, and TCRdb's table has in-frame clones only and misses some. The table lists 90,000 to 150,000 clones, around 69% of them singletons, with about 16% in the top ten. Sequencing was carried out using PBMCs. The source of these receptors is a man aged 45-60 years in good health and CMV-seropositive. Both conserved end residues are part of each CDR3. D genes are given only for firm matches. Clone size is given for some rows only: seen once, a few or many times, or a class if the clone is expanded.

.	few	TRBJ1-1	TRBV11-3	CASSLPYTNTEAFF	TGTGCCAGCAGCTTACCTTACACCAACACTGAAGCTTTCTTT
TRBD1	.	TRBJ1-3	TRBV19	CASSRGGGNTIYF	TGTGCCAGTAGCAGAGGGGGCGGAAACACCATATATTTT
TRBD1	.	TRBJ2-7	TRBV5-1	CASSSTGTGDEQYF	TGCGCCAGCAGCTCAACCGGGACAGGGGACGAGCAGTACTTC
.	.	TRBJ1-5	TRBV28	CASSLFRNQPQHF	TGTGCCAGCAGCCTGTTTCGCAATCAGCCCCAGCATTTT
.	.	TRBJ2-1	TRBV7-2	CASSSAGPIAYNEQFF	TGTGCCAGCAGCTCCGCGGGACCGATTGCCTACAATGAGCAGTTCTTC
.	.	TRBJ1-3	TRBV4-1	CASSRGISGNTIYF	TGCGCCAGTTCCCGGGGGATCTCTGGAAACACCATATATTTT
TRBD1	.	TRBJ2-7	TRBV10-2	CASSVGTGGYEQYF	TGCGCCAGCAGTGTAGGGACAGGGGGCTACGAGCAGTACTTC
.	.	TRBJ1-2	TRBV5-6	CASRLYEGGYGYTF	TGTGCCAGCAGGTTGTATGAGGGCGGCTATGGCTACACCTTC
.	.	TRBJ1-5	TRBV5-1	CASSPGGRNSNQPQHF	TGCGCCAGCAGCCCGGGGGGGCGGAATAGCAATCAGCCCCAGCATTTT
.	.	TRBJ1-5	TRBV15	CATSRVIDFSEPQHF	TGTGCCACCAGCAGAGTTATCGACTTTTCGGAGCCCCAGCATTTT
TRBD2	few	TRBJ2-4	TRBV19	CASSIGGGAKNIQYF	TGTGCCAGTAGTATAGGGGGGGGAGCCAAAAACATTCAGTACTTC
TRBD1	.	TRBJ1-2	TRBV27	CASRPLTRGTAPSPLYGYTF	TGTGCCAGCAGACCCCTAACCCGAGGGACAGCCCCGTCGCCCCTCTATGGCTACACCTTC
.	.	TRBJ2-1	TRBV29-1	CSVSINAPSSYNEQFF	TGCAGCGTTTCCATCAACGCCCCGAGCTCCTACAATGAGCAGTTCTTC
TRBD1	.	TRBJ2-1	TRBV28	CASSRQGQKNEQFF	TGTGCCAGCAGTCGACAGGGACAGAAAAATGAGCAGTTCTTC
.	.	TRBJ1-3	TRBV19	CASSIVNSYSGNTIYF	TGTGCCAGTAGTATAGTAAACTCTTACTCTGGAAACACCATATATTTT
TRBD1	few	TRBJ2-3	TRBV5-1	CASSLPSTGPDTQYF	TGCGCCAGCAGCTTGCCCTCGACAGGGCCAGATACGCAGTATTTT
TRBD1	few	TRBJ1-2	TRBV29-1	CSVDRGRSYGYTF	TGCAGCGTCGACAGGGGACGGAGCTATGGCTACACCTTC
TRBD1	.	TRBJ1-5	TRBV15	CATSRGTGDQPQHF	TGTGCCACCAGCAGAGGGACAGGGGATCAGCCCCAGCATTTT
.	.	TRBJ1-6	TRBV7-9	CASSPREGVSPLHF	TGTGCCAGCAGCCCTCGGGAGGGGGTGTCACCCCTCCACTTT
.	.	TRBJ2-7	TRBV7-9	CSSSGTDYEQYF	TGTTCCAGCAGTGGGACTGACTACGAGCAGTACTTC
.	.	TRBJ2-7	TRBV6-1	CRVRSPAFGMEYF	TGCCGCGTGCGTTCGCCAGCCTTCGGGATGGAGTACTTC
.	few	TRBJ1-5	TRBV6-5	CASSPWGDQPQHF	TGTGCCAGCAGCCCTTGGGGGGATCAGCCCCAGCATTTT
.	few	TRBJ2-5	TRBV4-2	CASRLDPGGETQYF	TGTGCCAGCAGACTAGACCCTGGGGGGGAGACCCAGTACTTC
.	.	TRBJ1-1	TRBV29-1	CSVETQGNTEAFF	TGCAGCGTGGAAACACAGGGGAACACTGAAGCTTTCTTT
.	few	TRBJ1-4	TRBV28	CASSLGQEPTGRLFF	TGTGCCAGCAGTTTAGGGCAGGAGCCAACCGGGAGACTGTTTTTT
.	.	TRBJ2-3	TRBV11-2	CASSPRGRGTNGADTQYF	TGTGCCAGCAGCCCCAGAGGTCGGGGGACGAATGGTGCAGATACGCAGTATTTT
TRBD2	.	TRBJ2-1	TRBV5-1	CASSPGGRGNNEQFF	TGCGCCAGCAGCCCCGGGGGGAGGGGAAACAATGAGCAGTTCTTC
TRBD2	.	TRBJ2-7	TRBV19	CASSSRTSGSNEQYF	TGTGCCAGTAGTTCCCGGACTAGCGGGAGCAACGAGCAGTACTTC
TRBD1	once	TRBJ2-7	TRBV27	CASSLGDRSYEQYF	TGTGCCAGCAGTTTGGGGGACAGGAGCTACGAGCAGTACTTC
.	.	TRBJ2-2	TRBV29-1	CSVVRGKLIGELFF	TGCAGCGTTGTTCGGGGAAAACTCATTGGGGAGCTGTTTTTT
.	.	TRBJ2-7	TRBV28	CASSSPSDSTGEQYF	TGTGCCAGCAGTTCCCCATCGGACAGTACTGGCGAGCAGTACTTC
TRBD1	.	TRBJ2-3	TRBV6-5	CASGGQNTDTQYF	TGTGCCAGCGGGGGACAGAACACAGATACGCAGTATTTT
TRBD1	few	TRBJ2-5	TRBV7-9	CASSSRTGYQETQYF	TGTGCCAGCAGCTCAAGGACAGGGTACCAAGAGACCCAGTACTTC
TRBD1	.	TRBJ2-5	TRBV5-1	CASSLDGQGVETQYF	TGCGCCAGCAGCTTGGATGGACAGGGTGTGGAGACCCAGTACTTC
.	.	TRBJ2-7	TRBV2	CASRREATGYEQYF	TGTGCCAGCAGACGTGAAGCTACGGGCTACGAGCAGTACTTC
.	.	TRBJ2-7	TRBV5-6	CASRPQGKRESPYEQYF	TGTGCCAGCAGACCACAGGGGAAACGGGAGTCCCCCTACGAGCAGTACTTC
.	.	TRBJ1-5	TRBV7-2	CASSSLFDQPQHF	TGTGCCAGCAGCTCCCTTTTTGATCAGCCCCAGCATTTT
.	.	TRBJ1-6	TRBV11-3	CASSLAGYNSPLHF	TGTGCCAGCAGCTTAGCGGGATATAATTCACCCCTCCACTTT
.	.	TRBJ2-3	TRBV7-9	CASSLSQTSTDTQYF	TGTGCCAGCAGCTTATCGCAGACTAGCACAGATACGCAGTATTTT